This T cell receptor (beta chain) was profiled in a study of T cell changes during pregnancy in multiple sclerosis (dated by TCRdb to between 2017 and 2020). In the study overall: The study looked at changes in the T cell repertoire across pregnancy in women with multiple sclerosis.

On this clone: The antigen it binds to is not known. No per-base quality is available; no much larger clone lies one base away.

Receptor libraries were prepared by the immunoSEQ multiplex PCR assay. TCRdb holds this immuneACCESS table with in-frame rearrangements only. Some clones are missing; in checked studies, unresolved V genes explain under half, and the rest has no known cause. The sample profile shows roughly 51,000 clones; about nine tenths of them were found once. In total, the top ten clones hold about 0.15% of the sample. For this chain, trimming is 3 bases at the V end and 15 bases at the J end, and the number of junction bases without a gene match is 13. Taken from the germline V gene, the CDR1 and CDR2 loops are MNHNS and SASEGT. The CDR3 sequence holds 14 residues, the cysteine and phenylalanine included. Only the CDR3 region is kept as DNA, spanning 42 bases read in frame from base 1.

The sequence derives from a female donor in good health, enrolled as a control in a pregnancy study. This sequence uses TRBV6-1 and TRBJ2-1, with 8 junctional bases fitting TRBD1. This specimen consisted of CD4+ T cells from peripheral blood mononuclear cells, obtained after pregnancy. The bases are TGTGCCAGCAGTGAGACAGGGGCCGCTTTGACGTGGTTCTTC. Translated, it reads CASSETGAALTWFF.